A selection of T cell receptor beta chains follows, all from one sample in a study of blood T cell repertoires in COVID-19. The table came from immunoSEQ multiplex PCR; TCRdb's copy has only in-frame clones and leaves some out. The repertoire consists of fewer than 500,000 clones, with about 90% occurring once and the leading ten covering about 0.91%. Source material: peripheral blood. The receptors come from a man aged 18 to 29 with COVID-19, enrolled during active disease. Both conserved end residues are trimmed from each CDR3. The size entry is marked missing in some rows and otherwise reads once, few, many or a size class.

CDR3: ASSAQGLAEQY
V: TRBV28
J: TRBJ2-7
size: NA

CDR3: ASSEKAGGFDGELF
V: TRBV10-1
J: TRBJ2-2
size: NA

CDR3: ASSLGSGATYEQY
V: TRBV7-9
J: TRBJ2-7
size: NA

CDR3: ASSLAVEGQETQY
V: TRBV5-1
J: TRBJ2-5
size: NA

CDR3: ASSIPHYRGSGNTIY
V: TRBV11-2
J: TRBJ1-3
size: NA

CDR3: ASSLGSGSWETQY
V: TRBV3-1/TRBV3-2
J: TRBJ2-5
size: NA

CDR3: AWTGLAGGVSYEQY
V: TRBV30
J: TRBJ2-7
size: NA

CDR3: ASSLGGHFEAF
V: TRBV7-9
J: TRBJ1-1
size: few

CDR3: ASSPPRKASGQETQY
V: TRBV18
J: TRBJ2-5
size: NA

CDR3: ASRTGDTYEQY
V: TRBV6-5
J: TRBJ2-7
size: NA

CDR3: ASSYPRQGGTYEQY
V: TRBV6-5
J: TRBJ2-7
size: NA

CDR3: ASSSDRDIMNTEAF
V: TRBV27
J: TRBJ1-1
size: NA

CDR3: ASTAGTRYEQY
V: TRBV5-6
J: TRBJ2-7
size: NA

CDR3: ASSPWTSGGYEQF
V: TRBV7-8
J: TRBJ2-1
size: few

CDR3: ASSVGQGAAGNTIY
V: TRBV2
J: TRBJ1-3
size: NA

CDR3: ASSLNRGGLYGYT
V: TRBV7-2
J: TRBJ1-2
size: NA

CDR3: ASSSPTGGWNGYT
V: TRBV7-9
J: TRBJ1-2
size: NA

CDR3: ASSLNPSGQGLNEQF
V: TRBV5-1
J: TRBJ2-1
size: NA

CDR3: ASRMTGASYGYT
V: TRBV6-5
J: TRBJ1-2
size: NA

CDR3: ASSRLTVGNTIY
V: TRBV28
J: TRBJ1-3
size: NA

CDR3: ASSQSRGVAKNIQY
V: TRBV3-1/TRBV3-2
J: TRBJ2-4
size: NA

CDR3: ASSYSKLNYGYT
V: TRBV6-5
J: TRBJ1-2
size: NA

CDR3: ASSQSRTTGANVLT
V: TRBV4-1
J: TRBJ2-6
size: NA

CDR3: ASSQRLGLAGVNEQF
V: TRBV14
J: TRBJ2-1
size: NA

CDR3: ASSYSDEGGNTQY
V: TRBV6-5
J: TRBJ2-3
size: NA

CDR3: ASSRADMGLVGDEQY
V: TRBV4-1
J: TRBJ2-7
size: NA

CDR3: ASSHSGNTEAF
V: TRBV18
J: TRBJ1-1
size: once

CDR3: ASSLYSGELF
V: TRBV7-8
J: TRBJ2-2
size: NA

CDR3: ASSPRRAAGANVLT
V: TRBV19
J: TRBJ2-6
size: NA

CDR3: ASSSSGTIYEQY
V: TRBV5-4
J: TRBJ2-7
size: NA

CDR3: ASSYSGGDTGELF
V: TRBV6-5
J: TRBJ2-2
size: NA